This T cell receptor (beta chain) was documented in a study of cytomegalovirus exposure and HLA in healthy donors. Study-wide context: Among the 300 to 500 donors who were genotyped, about 86% fell in the genetic ancestry cluster that is associated with self-reported Caucasian donors.

In regard to this clone: Antigen unknown.

The CDR3 is 13 amino acids. V was pared by 5 bases and J by 0 bases, with 8 bases between. Germline lookup yields CDR1 SGHNT and CDR2 YENEEA. The PCR was carried out with 60 Vbeta primers and 13 Jbeta primers. The table came from immunoSEQ multiplex PCR; TCRdb's copy has only in-frame clones and leaves some out. The repertoire has around 86,000 clones, 75% to 80% of them found once; the top ten carry roughly 5.5%. Regarding the study as a whole: Later analysis associated a missense DCLRE1C variant with TCR beta V- and J-gene trimming. Rates of TCR association differed by HLA locus in a later analysis, with DRB1 highest and HLA-C lowest. Earlier analysis looked at TCR beta V segments, and most were productive about 90% or about 30% of the time.

The specimen sequenced was PBMCs. J is TRBJ2-7 and V is TRBV11-3; TRBD2 might be the D (5 bases). The sequence came from a female donor in good health and CMV-seronegative. The CDR3 nucleotides read TGTGCCAGCAGCGATAGCGTCTCCTACGAGCAGTACTTC. Encoded protein: CASSDSVSYEQYF. Full variable domain (rest looked up from reference TRBV11-3 and TRBJ2-7): EAGVVQSPRYKIIEKKQPVAFWCNPISGHNTLYWYLQNLGQGPELLIRYENEEAVDDSQLPKDRFSAERLKGVDSTLKIQPAELGDSAVYLCASSDSVSYEQYFGPGTRLTVT.